This is a list of T cell receptor beta chains from one sample in a study of T cell repertoires in cytomegalovirus infection. In TCRdb, the reads were re-called with MiXCR into one record per CDR3 protein. In the table there are about 920,000 distinct CDR3 sequences, 30% to 40% of which are singletons. Their antigens are not known. Sequencing used cultured CD8+ T cells from PBMCs, obtained from culture after CMV antigen stimulation. The receptors were gathered from a human donor in good health (CMV status not recorded). Some clones in this sample may be carry-over from other donors' samples. Each CDR3 is given with its conserved first and last residue. Expanded clones get a size class; other rows say once, few or many, or leave the size out.

v_call: TRBV4-1
clone_size: -
j_call: TRBJ2-1
cdr3_aa: CASSHTNSEQFF

v_call: TRBV27
clone_size: -
j_call: TRBJ1-4
cdr3_aa: CASRPTGSNEKLFF

v_call: TRBV7-9
clone_size: -
j_call: TRBJ1-6
cdr3_aa: CASSFSSPGLHF

v_call: TRBV28
clone_size: -
j_call: TRBJ2-1
cdr3_aa: CASSFEGGDNEQFF

v_call: TRBV27
clone_size: few
j_call: TRBJ2-7
cdr3_aa: CASSPGLAGGFGDEQYF

v_call: TRBV5-6
clone_size: -
j_call: TRBJ2-2
cdr3_aa: CASSFWLAGAMGAGELFF

v_call: TRBV11-2
clone_size: -
j_call: TRBJ2-7
cdr3_aa: CASSFAADFSYEQYF

v_call: TRBV2
clone_size: few
j_call: TRBJ2-2
cdr3_aa: CATTRIGGSGELFF

v_call: TRBV6-1
clone_size: -
j_call: TRBJ1-6
cdr3_aa: CASSWTGGGSPLHF

v_call: TRBV7-2
clone_size: many
j_call: TRBJ2-3
cdr3_aa: CASSQERPDRGKADTQYF

v_call: TRBV19
clone_size: few
j_call: TRBJ1-2
cdr3_aa: CASHPGSYANYGYTF

v_call: TRBV24-1
clone_size: few
j_call: TRBJ2-2
cdr3_aa: CATSDFTGPGELFF

v_call: TRBV15
clone_size: -
j_call: TRBJ1-4
cdr3_aa: CATSSITGDEKLFF

v_call: TRBV7-2
clone_size: few
j_call: TRBJ2-1
cdr3_aa: CASSLAPGEGSYNEQFF

v_call: TRBV6-1
clone_size: -
j_call: TRBJ2-1
cdr3_aa: CASSGTSGGFNEQFF

v_call: TRBV14
clone_size: -
j_call: TRBJ2-6
cdr3_aa: CASSQGLGTGFSGANVLTF

v_call: TRBV2
clone_size: once
j_call: TRBJ2-1
cdr3_aa: CAIPGLAETNEQFF

v_call: TRBV7-9
clone_size: -
j_call: TRBJ1-4
cdr3_aa: CASSSRQGATNEKLFF

v_call: TRBV5-4
clone_size: -
j_call: TRBJ2-5
cdr3_aa: CASSSYRGRAETQYF

v_call: TRBV19
clone_size: few
j_call: TRBJ1-1
cdr3_aa: CASSAGVTEAFF

v_call: TRBV27
clone_size: -
j_call: TRBJ1-1
cdr3_aa: CASSLVSTLYGGTEAFF

v_call: TRBV12-5
clone_size: -
j_call: TRBJ2-7
cdr3_aa: CASGGGTLSSYEQYF

v_call: TRBV4-1
clone_size: -
j_call: TRBJ2-1
cdr3_aa: CASSQEDRVYNEQFF

v_call: TRBV7-8
clone_size: many
j_call: TRBJ2-3
cdr3_aa: CASSFPGLGTDTQYF

v_call: TRBV6-5
clone_size: few
j_call: TRBJ2-3
cdr3_aa: CASSYSIGGTDTQYF

v_call: TRBV28
clone_size: -
j_call: TRBJ1-1
cdr3_aa: CASSTWGGMNTEAFF

v_call: TRBV4-1
clone_size: -
j_call: TRBJ1-1
cdr3_aa: CASSHLPTTEAFF

v_call: TRBV12-3/TRBV12-4
clone_size: many
j_call: TRBJ2-5
cdr3_aa: CASSLALRETQYF

v_call: TRBV7-9
clone_size: -
j_call: TRBJ1-1
cdr3_aa: CASRGGASLLNTEAFF